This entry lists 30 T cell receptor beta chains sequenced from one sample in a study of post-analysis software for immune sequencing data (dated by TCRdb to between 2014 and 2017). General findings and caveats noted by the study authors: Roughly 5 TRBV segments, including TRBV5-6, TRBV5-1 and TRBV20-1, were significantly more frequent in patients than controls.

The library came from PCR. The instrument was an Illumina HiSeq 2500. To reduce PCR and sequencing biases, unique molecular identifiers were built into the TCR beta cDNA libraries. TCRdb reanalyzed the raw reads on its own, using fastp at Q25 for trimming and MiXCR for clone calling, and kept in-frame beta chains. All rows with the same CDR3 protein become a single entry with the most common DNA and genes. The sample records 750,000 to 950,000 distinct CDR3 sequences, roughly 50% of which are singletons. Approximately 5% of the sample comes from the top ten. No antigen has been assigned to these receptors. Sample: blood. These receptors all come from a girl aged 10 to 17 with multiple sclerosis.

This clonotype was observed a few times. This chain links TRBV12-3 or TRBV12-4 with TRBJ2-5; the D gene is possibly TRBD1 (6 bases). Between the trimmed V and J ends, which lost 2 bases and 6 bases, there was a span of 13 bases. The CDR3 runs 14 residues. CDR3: CASSLSGASQTQYF. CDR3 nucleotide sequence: TGTGCCAGCAGTTTATCAGGGGCGTCTCAGACCCAGTACTTC.

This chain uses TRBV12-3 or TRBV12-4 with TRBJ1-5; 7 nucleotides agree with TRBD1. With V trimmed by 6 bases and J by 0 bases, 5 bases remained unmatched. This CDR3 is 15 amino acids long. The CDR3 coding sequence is TGTGCCAGCAGCCCGGGACAGACTAGCAATCAGCCCCAGCATTTT. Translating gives CASSPGQTSNQPQHF.

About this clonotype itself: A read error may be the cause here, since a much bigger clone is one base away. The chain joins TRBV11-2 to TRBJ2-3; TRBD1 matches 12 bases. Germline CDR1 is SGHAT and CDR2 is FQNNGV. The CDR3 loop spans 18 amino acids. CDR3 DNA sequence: TGTGCCAGCAGCTTAGGGCCGGGACAGGGGGCAGAGTACGGTACGCGGTATTTT. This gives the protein CASSLGPGQGAEYGTRYF.

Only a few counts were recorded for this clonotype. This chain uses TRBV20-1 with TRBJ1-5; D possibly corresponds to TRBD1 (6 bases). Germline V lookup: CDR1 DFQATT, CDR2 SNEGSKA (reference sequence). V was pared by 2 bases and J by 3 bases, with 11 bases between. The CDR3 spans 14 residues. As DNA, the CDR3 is TGCAGTGCTAGACTGGGACATCCCAATCAGCCCCAGCATTTT. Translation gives CSARLGHPNQPQHF.

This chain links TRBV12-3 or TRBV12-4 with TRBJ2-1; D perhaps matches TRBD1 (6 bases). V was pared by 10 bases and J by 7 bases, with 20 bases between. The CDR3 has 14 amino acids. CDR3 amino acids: CATSWDNLVNEQFF. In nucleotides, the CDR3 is TGTGCCACCTCCTGGGACAATCTGGTAAATGAGCAGTTCTTC.

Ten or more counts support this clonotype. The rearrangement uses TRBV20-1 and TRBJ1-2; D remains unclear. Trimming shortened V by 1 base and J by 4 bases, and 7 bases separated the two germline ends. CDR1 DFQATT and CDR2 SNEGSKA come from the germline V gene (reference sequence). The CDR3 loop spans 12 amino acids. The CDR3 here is CSARVGSYGYTF. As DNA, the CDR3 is TGCAGTGCTAGAGTGGGCAGCTATGGCTACACCTTC.

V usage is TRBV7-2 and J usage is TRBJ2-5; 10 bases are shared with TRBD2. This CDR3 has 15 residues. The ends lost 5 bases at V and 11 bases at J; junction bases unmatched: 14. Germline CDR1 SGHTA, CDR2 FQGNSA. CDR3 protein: CASSVSGRAAHEQYF. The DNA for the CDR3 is TGTGCCAGCAGCGTCAGCGGGAGGGCCGCCCATGAGCAGTACTTC.

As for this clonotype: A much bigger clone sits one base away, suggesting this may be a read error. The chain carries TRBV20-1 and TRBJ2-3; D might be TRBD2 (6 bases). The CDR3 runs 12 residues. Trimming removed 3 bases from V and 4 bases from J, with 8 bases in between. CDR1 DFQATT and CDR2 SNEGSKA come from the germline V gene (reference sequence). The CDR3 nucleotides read TGCAGTGCTAGCGGGAGCCCAGATACGCAGTATTTT. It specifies CSASGSPDTQYF.

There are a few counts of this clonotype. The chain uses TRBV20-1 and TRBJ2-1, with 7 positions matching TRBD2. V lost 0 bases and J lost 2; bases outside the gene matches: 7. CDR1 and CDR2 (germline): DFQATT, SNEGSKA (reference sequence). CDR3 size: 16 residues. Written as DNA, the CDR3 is TGCAGTGCTAGAGACCTGGGAGGGCAGACCTACAATGAGCAGTTCTTC. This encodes CSARDLGGQTYNEQFF.

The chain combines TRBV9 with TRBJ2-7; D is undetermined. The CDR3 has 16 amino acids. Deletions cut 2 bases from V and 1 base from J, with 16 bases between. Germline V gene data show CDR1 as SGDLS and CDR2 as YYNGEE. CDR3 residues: CASSVQSSALSYEQYF. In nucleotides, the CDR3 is TGTGCCAGCAGCGTTCAATCGTCAGCGCTTTCCTACGAGCAGTACTTC.

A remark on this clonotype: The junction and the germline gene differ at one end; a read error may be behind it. The CDR3 here is CASGLYHPSSAWDTQYF. CDR3 bases: TGTGCCAGCGGTTTATATCATCCTAGTTCGGCATGGGATACGCAGTATTTT. This chain uses TRBV27 with TRBJ2-3; D is unclear. This CDR3 has 17 amino acids. Germline CDR1 MNHEY, CDR2 SMNVEV (reference sequence).

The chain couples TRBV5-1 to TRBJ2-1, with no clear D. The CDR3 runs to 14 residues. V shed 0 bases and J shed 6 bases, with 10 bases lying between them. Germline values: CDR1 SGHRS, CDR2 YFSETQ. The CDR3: CASSLVSPVNEQFF. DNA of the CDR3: TGCGCCAGCAGCTTGGTTTCCCCTGTCAATGAGCAGTTCTTC.

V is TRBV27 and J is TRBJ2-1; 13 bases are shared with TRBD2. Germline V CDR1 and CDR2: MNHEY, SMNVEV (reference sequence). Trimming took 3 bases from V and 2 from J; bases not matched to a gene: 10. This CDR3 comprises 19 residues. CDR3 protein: CASSFDLPGTSGTYNEQFF. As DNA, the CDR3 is TGTGCCAGCAGTTTTGATTTGCCCGGGACTAGCGGGACCTACAATGAGCAGTTCTTC.

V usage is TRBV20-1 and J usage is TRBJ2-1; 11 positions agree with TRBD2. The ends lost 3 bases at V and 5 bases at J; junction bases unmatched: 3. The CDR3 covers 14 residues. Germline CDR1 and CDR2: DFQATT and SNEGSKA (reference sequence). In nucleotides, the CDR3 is TGCAGTGCTAGGGGACTAGCGGCGCACAATGAGCAGTTCTTC. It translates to CSARGLAAHNEQFF.

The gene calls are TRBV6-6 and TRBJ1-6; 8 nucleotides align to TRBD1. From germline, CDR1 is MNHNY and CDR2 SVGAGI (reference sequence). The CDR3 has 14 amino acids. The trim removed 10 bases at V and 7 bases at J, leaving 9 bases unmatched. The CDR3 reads CAIRTGSGNSPLHF. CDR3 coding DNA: TGTGCCATCAGGACAGGGTCGGGCAATTCACCCCTCCACTTT.

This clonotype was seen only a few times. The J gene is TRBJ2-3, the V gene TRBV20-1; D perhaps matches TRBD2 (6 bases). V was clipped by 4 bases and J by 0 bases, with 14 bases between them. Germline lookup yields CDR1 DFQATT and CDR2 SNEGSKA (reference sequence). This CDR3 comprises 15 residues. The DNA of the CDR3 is TGCAGTGCTAAAGAAGGCGGGGCTAGCACAGATACGCAGTATTTT. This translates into CSAKEGGASTDTQYF.

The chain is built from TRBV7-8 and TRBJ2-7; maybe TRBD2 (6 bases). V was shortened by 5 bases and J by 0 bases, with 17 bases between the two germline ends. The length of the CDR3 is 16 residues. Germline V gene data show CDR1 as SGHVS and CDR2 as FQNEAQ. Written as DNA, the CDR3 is TGTGCCAGCAGCCCCCCGGGACTTCCAAGCTCCTACGAGCAGTACTTC. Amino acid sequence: CASSPPGLPSSYEQYF.

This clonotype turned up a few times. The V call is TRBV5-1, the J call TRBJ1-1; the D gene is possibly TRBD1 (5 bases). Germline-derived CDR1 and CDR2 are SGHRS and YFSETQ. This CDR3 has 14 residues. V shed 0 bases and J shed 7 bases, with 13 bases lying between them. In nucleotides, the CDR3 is TGCGCCAGCAGCTTGGCCTCTGGGGGGAATGAAGCTTTCTTT. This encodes CASSLASGGNEAFF.

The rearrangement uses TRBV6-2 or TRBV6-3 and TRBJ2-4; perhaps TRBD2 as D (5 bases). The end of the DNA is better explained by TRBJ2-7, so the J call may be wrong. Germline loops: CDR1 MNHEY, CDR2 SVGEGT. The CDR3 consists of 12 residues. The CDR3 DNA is TGTGCCAGCAGCATAAACGGGGACGAGCAGTACTTC. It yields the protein CASSINGDEQYF.

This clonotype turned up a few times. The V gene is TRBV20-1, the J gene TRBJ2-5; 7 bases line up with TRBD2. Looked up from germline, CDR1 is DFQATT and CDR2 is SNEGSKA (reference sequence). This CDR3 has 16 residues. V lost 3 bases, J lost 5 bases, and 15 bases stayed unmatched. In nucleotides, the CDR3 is TGCAGTGCTAGGGTTGCTAGCGGTCGGGGGTGGGAGACCCAGTACTTC. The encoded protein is CSARVASGRGWETQYF.

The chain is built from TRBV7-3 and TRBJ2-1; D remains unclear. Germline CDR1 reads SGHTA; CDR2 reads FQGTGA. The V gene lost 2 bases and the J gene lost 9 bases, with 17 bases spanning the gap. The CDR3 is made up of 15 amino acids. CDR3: CASSLGGRPMGEQFF. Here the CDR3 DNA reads TGTGCCAGCAGCTTAGGTGGTCGACCCATGGGTGAGCAGTTCTTC.

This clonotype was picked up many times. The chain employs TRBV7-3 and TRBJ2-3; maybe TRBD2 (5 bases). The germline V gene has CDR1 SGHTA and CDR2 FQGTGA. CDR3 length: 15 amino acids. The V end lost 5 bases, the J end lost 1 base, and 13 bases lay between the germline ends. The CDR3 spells CASSPQGSGTDTQYF. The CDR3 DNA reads TGTGCCAGCAGCCCCCAAGGTAGCGGCACAGATACGCAGTATTTT.

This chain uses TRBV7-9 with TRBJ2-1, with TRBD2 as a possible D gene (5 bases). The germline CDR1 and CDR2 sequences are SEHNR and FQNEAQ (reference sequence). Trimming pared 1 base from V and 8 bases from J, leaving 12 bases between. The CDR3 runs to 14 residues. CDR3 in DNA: TGTGCCAGCAGCTTAGATATTCAGCGGCATGAGCAGTTCTTC. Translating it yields CASSLDIQRHEQFF.

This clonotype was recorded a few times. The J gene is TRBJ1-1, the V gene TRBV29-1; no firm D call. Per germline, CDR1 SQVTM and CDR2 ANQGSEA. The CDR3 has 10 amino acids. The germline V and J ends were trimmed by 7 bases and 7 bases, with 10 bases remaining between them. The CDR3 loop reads CSARRSEAFF. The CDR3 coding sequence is TGCAGCGCAAGGAGGAGTGAAGCTTTCTTT.

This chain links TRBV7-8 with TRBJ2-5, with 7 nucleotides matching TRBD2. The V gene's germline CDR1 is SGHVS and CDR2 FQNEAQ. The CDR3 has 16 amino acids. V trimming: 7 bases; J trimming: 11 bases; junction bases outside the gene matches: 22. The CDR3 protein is CASTGWRESVYDEQYF. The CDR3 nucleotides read TGTGCCAGCACCGGTTGGCGGGAGTCGGTTTACGATGAGCAGTACTTC.

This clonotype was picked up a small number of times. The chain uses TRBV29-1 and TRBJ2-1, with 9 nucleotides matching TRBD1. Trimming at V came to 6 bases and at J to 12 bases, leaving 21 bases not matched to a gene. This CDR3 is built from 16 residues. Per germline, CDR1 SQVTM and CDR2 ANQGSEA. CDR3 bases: TGCAGCGTAGACGGGACAGGGACTTTGGGGCCGATAGGGCAGTTCTTC. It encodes CSVDGTGTLGPIGQFF.

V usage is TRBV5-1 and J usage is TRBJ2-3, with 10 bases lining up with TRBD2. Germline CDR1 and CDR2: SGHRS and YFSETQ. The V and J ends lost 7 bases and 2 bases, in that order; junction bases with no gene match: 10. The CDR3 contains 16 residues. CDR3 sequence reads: CASGPSGSPNTDTQYF. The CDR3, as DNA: TGCGCCAGCGGACCTAGCGGGAGCCCTAACACAGATACGCAGTATTTT.

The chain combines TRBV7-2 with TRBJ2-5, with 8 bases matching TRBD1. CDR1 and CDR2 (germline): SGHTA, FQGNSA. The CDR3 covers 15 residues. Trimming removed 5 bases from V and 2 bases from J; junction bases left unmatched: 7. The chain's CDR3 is CASSPWGQAQETQYF. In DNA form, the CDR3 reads TGTGCCAGCAGCCCCTGGGGACAGGCTCAAGAGACCCAGTACTTC.

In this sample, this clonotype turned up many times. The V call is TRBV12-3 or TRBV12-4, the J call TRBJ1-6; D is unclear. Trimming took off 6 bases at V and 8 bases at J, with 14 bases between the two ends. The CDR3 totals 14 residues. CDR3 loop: CASSQAGTDSPLHF. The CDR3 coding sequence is TGTGCCAGCAGCCAAGCGGGTACGGATTCACCCCTCCACTTT.

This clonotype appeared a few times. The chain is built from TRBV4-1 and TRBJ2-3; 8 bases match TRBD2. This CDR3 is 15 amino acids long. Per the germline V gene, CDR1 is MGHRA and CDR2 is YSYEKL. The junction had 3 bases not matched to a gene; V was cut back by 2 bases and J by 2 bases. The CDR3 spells CASSQQREITDTQYF. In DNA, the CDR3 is TGCGCCAGCAGCCAACAGCGGGAGATCACAGATACGCAGTATTTT.